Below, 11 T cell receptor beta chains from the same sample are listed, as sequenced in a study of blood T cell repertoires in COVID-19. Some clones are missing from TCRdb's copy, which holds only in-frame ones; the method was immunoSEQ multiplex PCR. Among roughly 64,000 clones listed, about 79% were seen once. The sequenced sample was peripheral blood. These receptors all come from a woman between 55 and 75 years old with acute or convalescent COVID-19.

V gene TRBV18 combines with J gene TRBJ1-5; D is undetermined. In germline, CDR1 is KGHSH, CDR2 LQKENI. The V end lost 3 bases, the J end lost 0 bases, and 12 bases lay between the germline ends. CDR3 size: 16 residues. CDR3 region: CASSPSGSNSNQPQHF. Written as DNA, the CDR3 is TGTGCCAGCTCACCCTCCGGGAGCAATAGCAATCAGCCCCAGCATTTT.

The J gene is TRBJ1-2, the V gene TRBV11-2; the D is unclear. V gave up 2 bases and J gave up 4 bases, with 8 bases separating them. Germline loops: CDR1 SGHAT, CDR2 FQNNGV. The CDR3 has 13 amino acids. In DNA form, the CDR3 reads TGTGCCAGCAGCTTACAGGCGTTCTATGGCTACACCTTC. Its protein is CASSLQAFYGYTF.

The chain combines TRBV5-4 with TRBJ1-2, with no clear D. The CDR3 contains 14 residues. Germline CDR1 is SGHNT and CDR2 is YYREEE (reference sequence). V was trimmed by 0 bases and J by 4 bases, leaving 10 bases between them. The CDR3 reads CASSLGQAGYGYTF. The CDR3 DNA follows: TGTGCCAGCAGCTTGGGCCAGGCTGGCTATGGCTACACCTTC.

The chain's CDR3 is CASSVAVRTYNEQFF. In nucleotides, the CDR3 is TGTGCCAGCAGCGTAGCAGTAAGAACCTACAATGAGCAGTTCTTC. The chain has TRBV9 and TRBJ2-1; D not certain. V lost 0 bases and J 2 bases, leaving 9 bases between the germline ends. CDR1 is SGDLS and CDR2 is YYNGEE in the germline V gene. CDR3 length: 15 amino acids.

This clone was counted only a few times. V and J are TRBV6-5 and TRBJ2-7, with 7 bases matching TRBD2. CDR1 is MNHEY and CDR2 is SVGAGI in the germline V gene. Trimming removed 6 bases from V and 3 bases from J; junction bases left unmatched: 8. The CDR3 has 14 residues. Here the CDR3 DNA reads TGTGCCAGCAGCCCGGGACGGGACTACTACGAGCAGTACTTC. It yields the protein CASSPGRDYYEQYF.

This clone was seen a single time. The CDR3 sequence is CASSPLGGRFNTEAFF. CDR3 bases: TGTGCCAGCAGCCCACTCGGAGGGAGGTTTAACACTGAAGCTTTCTTT. This chain uses TRBV9 with TRBJ1-1; no clear D. Germline CDR1 and CDR2: SGDLS and YYNGEE. This CDR3 contains 16 residues. V lost 4 bases and J lost 2, with 18 bases in between.

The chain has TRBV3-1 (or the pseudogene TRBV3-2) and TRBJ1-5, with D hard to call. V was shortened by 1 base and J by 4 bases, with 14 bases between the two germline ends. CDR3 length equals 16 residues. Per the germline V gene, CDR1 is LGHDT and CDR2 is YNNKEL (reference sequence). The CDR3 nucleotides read TGTGCCAGCAGCCAAGTTCCGGGATACGGGAATCAGCCCCAGCATTTT. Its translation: CASSQVPGYGNQPQHF.

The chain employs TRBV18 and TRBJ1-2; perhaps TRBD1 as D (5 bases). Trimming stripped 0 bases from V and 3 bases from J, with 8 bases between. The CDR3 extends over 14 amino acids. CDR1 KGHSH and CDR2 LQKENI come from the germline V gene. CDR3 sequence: CASSPPGRDYGYTF. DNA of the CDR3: TGTGCCAGCTCACCACCGGGCAGGGACTATGGCTACACCTTC.

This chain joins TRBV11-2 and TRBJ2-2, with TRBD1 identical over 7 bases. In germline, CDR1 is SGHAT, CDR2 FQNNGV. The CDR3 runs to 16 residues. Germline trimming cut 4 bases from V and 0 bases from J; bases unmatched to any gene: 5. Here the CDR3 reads CASSSRQGANTGELFF. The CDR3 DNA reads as TGTGCCAGCAGCTCCCGACAGGGAGCGAACACCGGGGAGCTGTTTTTT.

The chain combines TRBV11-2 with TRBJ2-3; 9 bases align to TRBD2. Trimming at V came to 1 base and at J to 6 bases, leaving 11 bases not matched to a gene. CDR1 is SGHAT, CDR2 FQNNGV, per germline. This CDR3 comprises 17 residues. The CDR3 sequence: CASSLVGGGGAVDTQYF. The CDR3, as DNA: TGTGCCAGCAGCTTAGTTGGGGGCGGGGGGGCCGTGGATACGCAGTATTTT.

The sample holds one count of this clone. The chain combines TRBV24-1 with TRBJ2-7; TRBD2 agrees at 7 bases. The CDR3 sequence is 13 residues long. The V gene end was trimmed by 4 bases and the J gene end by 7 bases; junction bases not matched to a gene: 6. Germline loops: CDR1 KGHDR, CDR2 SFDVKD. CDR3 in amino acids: CATSEVDGGEQYF. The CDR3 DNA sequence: TGTGCCACCAGTGAAGTCGACGGGGGGGAGCAGTACTTC.